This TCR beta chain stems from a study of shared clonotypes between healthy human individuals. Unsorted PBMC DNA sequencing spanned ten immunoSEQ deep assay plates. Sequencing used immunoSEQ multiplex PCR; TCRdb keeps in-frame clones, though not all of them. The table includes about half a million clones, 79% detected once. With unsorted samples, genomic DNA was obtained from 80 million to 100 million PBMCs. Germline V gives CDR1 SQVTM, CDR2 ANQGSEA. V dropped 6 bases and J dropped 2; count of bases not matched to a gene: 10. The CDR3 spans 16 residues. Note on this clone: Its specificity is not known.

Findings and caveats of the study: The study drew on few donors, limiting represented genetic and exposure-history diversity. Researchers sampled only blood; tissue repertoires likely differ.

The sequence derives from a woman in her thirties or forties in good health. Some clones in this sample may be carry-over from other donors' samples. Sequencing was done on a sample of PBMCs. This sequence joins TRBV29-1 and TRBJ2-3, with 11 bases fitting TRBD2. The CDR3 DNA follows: TGCAGCGTCACAGGAGTAGCGGGAGGGTACACAGATACGCAGTATTTT. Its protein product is CSVTGVAGGYTDTQYF.